The next 28 T cell receptor beta chains were all read from a single sample in a study of blood T cell repertoires in COVID-19. Clones were sequenced by immunoSEQ multiplex PCR, and TCRdb holds only the in-frame ones, with some missing. The sample consists of about 350,000 clones, about 91% of them appearing once. The sequenced sample was peripheral blood. These receptor sequences come from a man aged 25-40 years with COVID-19, enrolled during active disease.

This clone was detected once. The rearrangement uses TRBV4-3 and TRBJ2-1, with 9 bases aligning to TRBD2. This CDR3 comprises 16 residues. After removal of 1 base from V and 7 bases from J, the junction contained 8 bases not matched to a gene. Germline CDR1 and CDR2: LGHNA and YSLEER. CDR3 protein: CASSQGMGLAGNEQFF. CDR3 DNA: TGCGCCAGCAGCCAAGGAATGGGACTAGCTGGTAATGAGCAGTTCTTC.

This chain uses TRBV5-1 with TRBJ2-1; 8 bases align to TRBD1. The CDR3 totals 15 residues. V trimming: 0 bases; J trimming: 2 bases; junction bases outside the gene matches: 1. The germline V gene has CDR1 SGHRS and CDR2 YFSETQ. The DNA for the CDR3 is TGCGCCAGCAGCTTGGTACAGGGGGCCTACAATGAGCAGTTCTTC. As protein: CASSLVQGAYNEQFF.

This clone occurred a few times. V and J are TRBV19 and TRBJ2-5; D is perhaps TRBD2 (5 bases). The CDR3 runs 14 residues. Between the trimmed V and J ends, which lost 3 bases and 5 bases, there was a span of 13 bases. Germline V gives CDR1 LNHDA, CDR2 SQIVND (reference sequence). Written as DNA, the CDR3 is TGTGCCAGTAGTATCGGGGTGGGTGTGGAGACCCAGTACTTC. It specifies CASSIGVGVETQYF.

This clone was counted between two and nine times. The chain links TRBV6-5 to TRBJ1-1; 9 positions match TRBD1. Germline CDR1 reads MNHEY; CDR2 reads SVGAGI. V trimming: 5 bases; J trimming: 4 bases; junction bases outside the gene matches: 2. This CDR3 has 13 residues. The CDR3 sequence: CASSMTGGTEAFF. CDR3 DNA: TGTGCCAGCAGTATGACAGGGGGCACTGAAGCTTTCTTT.

The J gene is TRBJ2-3, the V gene TRBV18; 11 bases agree with TRBD2. V dropped 0 bases and J dropped 4; count of bases not matched to a gene: 0. Germline V CDR1 and CDR2: KGHSH, LQKENI. The CDR3 contains 15 residues. The CDR3 DNA is TGTGCCAGCTCACCACCGGGACTAGCGGCAGATACGCAGTATTTT. This sequence encodes CASSPPGLAADTQYF.

The chain links TRBV5-8 to TRBJ1-1; maybe TRBD1 (6 bases). Between the trimmed V and J ends, which lost 2 bases and 0 bases, there was a span of 11 bases. The germline gives CDR1 SGHTS, CDR2 YDEGEE. The CDR3 totals 15 residues. CDR3 sequence (DNA): TGTGCCAGCAGCTTAGACCGACAGGTGAACACTGAAGCTTTCTTT. Protein product: CASSLDRQVNTEAFF.

V usage is TRBV11-2 and J usage is TRBJ2-3; D may be TRBD2 (5 bases). The CDR3 covers 17 residues. Trimming cost V 3 bases and J 4 bases, with 20 bases left between them. CDR1 SGHAT and CDR2 FQNNGV come from the germline V gene. The CDR3 is CASSLGKGYRRPDTQYF. Written as DNA, the CDR3 is TGTGCCAGCAGCTTGGGCAAGGGTTATAGGAGGCCAGATACGCAGTATTTT.

In its sample, this clone was seen once. The chain couples TRBV7-2 to TRBJ1-1; D perhaps matches TRBD1 (6 bases). Germline loops: CDR1 SGHTA, CDR2 FQGNSA. This CDR3 comprises 14 residues. V was clipped by 3 bases and J by 4 bases, with 12 bases between them. Written as DNA, the CDR3 is TGTGCCAGCAGCTTCAACAGGGTGGGCACTGAAGCTTTCTTT. It codes for CASSFNRVGTEAFF. Based on the CDR3 plus reference TRBV7-2 and TRBJ1-1, the full variable domain is GAGVSQSPSNKVTEKGKDVELRCDPISGHTALYWYRQSLGQGLEFLIYFQGNSAPDKSGLPSDRFSAERTGGSVSTLTIQRTQQEDSAVYLCASSFNRVGTEAFFGQGTRLTVV.

This clone was counted ten times or more. This chain connects TRBV25-1 to TRBJ1-2, with a possible D match to TRBD1 (5 bases). The germline V and J ends were trimmed by 1 base and 14 bases, with 17 bases remaining between them. Germline CDR1 and CDR2: MGHDK and SYGVNS. This CDR3 has 13 residues. The CDR3 nucleotides read TGTGCCAGCAGTGAATGGGGCGACGACGCCCTGACCTTC. This codes for CASSEWGDDALTF.

This sequence joins TRBV10-3 and TRBJ2-7, with TRBD1 matching 8 bases. V shed 2 bases and J 2 bases; nucleotides not matched to a gene: 2. The germline CDR1 and CDR2 sequences are ENHRY and SYGVKD. CDR3 length: 14 amino acids. CDR3 loop: CAISEGQGAYEQYF. In DNA, the CDR3 is TGTGCCATCAGTGAGGGACAGGGAGCCTACGAGCAGTACTTC.

This chain links TRBV24-1 with TRBJ2-1, with D tentatively TRBD1 (5 bases). The CDR3 sequence is 15 residues long. Germline V gene lookup returns CDR1 KGHDR and CDR2 SFDVKD. V dropped 2 bases and J dropped 4 bases, with 11 bases sitting between them. CDR3 region: CATSDSRQPYNEQFF. In DNA form, the CDR3 reads TGTGCCACCAGTGATTCGAGACAGCCTTACAATGAGCAGTTCTTC.

This clone showed up just once. The chain carries TRBV4-1 and TRBJ2-6, with D uncertain. Trimming removed 1 base from V and 0 bases from J, with 10 bases in between. This CDR3 contains 17 residues. Germline-derived CDR1 and CDR2 are MGHRA and YSYEKL. The CDR3 nucleotides read TGCGCCAGCAGCCAAGGGTTTTCGCGCTCTGGGGCCAACGTCCTGACTTTC. It is translated as CASSQGFSRSGANVLTF.

This chain links TRBV29-1 with TRBJ2-7; the match to TRBD2 covers 12 bases. From germline, CDR1 is SQVTM and CDR2 ANQGSEA. The CDR3 totals 16 residues. The J segment lost 2 bases and the V segment lost 4 bases, leaving 9 bases of the junction unmatched. The CDR3 region is CSVGTSGKRGAYEQYF. DNA of the CDR3: TGCAGCGTTGGGACTAGCGGGAAGAGAGGGGCCTACGAGCAGTACTTC.

This chain links TRBV24-1 with TRBJ1-1; TRBD1 matches 9 bases. This CDR3 contains 13 residues. Germline V lookup: CDR1 KGHDR, CDR2 SFDVKD. Trimming removed 7 bases from V and 1 base from J; junction bases left unmatched: 0. The CDR3 region has the DNA TGTGCCACCAGGGACAGGGGGAACACTGAAGCTTTCTTT. Its translation is CATRDRGNTEAFF.

This clone occurred a few times. The V call is TRBV18, the J call TRBJ1-3; D possibly corresponds to TRBD1 (6 bases). The CDR3 loop spans 15 amino acids. Germline loops: CDR1 KGHSH, CDR2 LQKENI. Trimming stripped 2 bases from V and 2 bases from J, with 10 bases between. CDR3 in DNA: TGTGCCAGCTCACCAGTTGCAGGGGCTGGAAACACCATATATTTT. Amino acids: CASSPVAGAGNTIYF.

The chain employs TRBV5-1 and TRBJ2-3; 8 bases map to TRBD1. The CDR3 contains 17 residues. Germline V gives CDR1 SGHRS, CDR2 YFSETQ. V lost 1 base and J lost 1; bases outside the gene matches: 8. For the CDR3, the DNA is TGCGCCAGCAGCTTGACTACAGGGGGTATGGGCACAGATACGCAGTATTTT. This gives the protein CASSLTTGGMGTDTQYF.

As concerns this clone: Other nucleotide sequences from this sample produce the same CDR3. This chain uses TRBV27 with TRBJ2-7; D call uncertain. V lost 4 bases and J lost 3, with 4 bases in between. The CDR3 spans 11 residues. CDR1 is MNHEY and CDR2 is SMNVEV in the germline V gene (reference sequence). The CDR3 loop reads CASSSFYEQYF. The CDR3 bases are TGTGCCAGCAGTTCCTTCTACGAGCAGTACTTC.

The DNA of the CDR3 is TGTGCCAGCAGCGGGACAGATGAAAAACTGTTTTTT. Protein sequence: CASSGTDEKLFF. The chain has TRBV5-5 and TRBJ1-4; 7 nucleotides match TRBD1. The CDR3 consists of 12 residues. Looked up from germline, CDR1 is SGHKS and CDR2 is YYEKEE (reference sequence). J gave up 6 bases and V 4 bases, and 0 bases lay outside the gene matches.

V and J are TRBV29-1 and TRBJ2-3; 11 nucleotides agree with TRBD2. Germline V lookup: CDR1 SQVTM, CDR2 ANQGSEA. Trimming removed 4 bases from V and 3 bases from J; junction bases left unmatched: 9. This CDR3 contains 16 residues. The CDR3 region has the DNA TGCAGCGTTGGGGCTAGCGGGGGGAGTAGGACAGATACGCAGTATTTT. It yields the protein CSVGASGGSRTDTQYF.

This sequence joins TRBV7-9 and TRBJ1-2; TRBD1 aligns across 9 bases. Trimming at V came to 3 bases and at J to 8 bases, leaving 10 bases not matched to a gene. The CDR3 has 15 amino acids. Germline V lookup: CDR1 SEHNR, CDR2 FQNEAQ (reference sequence). This chain's CDR3 is CASSFWDRASHGYTF. The CDR3 nucleotides read TGTGCCAGCAGCTTTTGGGACAGGGCATCTCACGGCTACACCTTC.

The J gene is TRBJ2-7, the V gene TRBV24-1, with 14 positions matching TRBD2. Germline assignment: CDR1 KGHDR and CDR2 SFDVKD. This CDR3 is built from 16 residues. The trim removed 5 bases at V and 5 bases at J, leaving 7 bases unmatched. CDR3 coding DNA: TGTGCCACCAGTGGGCGACCGGGACTAGCGGGAGACGAGCAGTACTTC. Protein: CATSGRPGLAGDEQYF.

The chain uses TRBV6-5 and TRBJ1-2; a weak D match, TRBD1 (6 bases). Trimming removed 2 bases from V and 4 bases from J, with 11 bases in between. CDR3 length: 14 amino acids. CDR1 MNHEY and CDR2 SVGAGI come from the germline V gene. Here the CDR3 DNA reads TGTGCCAGCAGTTACGGGGGCACGATCTATGGCTACACCTTC. It specifies CASSYGGTIYGYTF.

V usage is TRBV7-9 and J usage is TRBJ1-6, with a tentative D call TRBD1 (5 bases). The CDR3 totals 13 residues. The V end was cut by 10 bases, the J end by 10 bases, with 17 bases between. Looked up from germline, CDR1 is SEHNR and CDR2 is FQNEAQ (reference sequence). CDR3 nucleotides: TGTGCCACCGGCGGCCAGGGAAACTCACCCCTCCACTTT. Protein sequence: CATGGQGNSPLHF. The full variable domain, its missing parts supplied by reference TRBV7-9 and TRBJ1-6, is DTGVSQNPRHKITKRGQNVTFRCDPISEHNRLYWYRQTLGQGPEFLTYFQNEAQLEKSRLLSDRFSAERPKGSFSTLEIQRTEQGDSAMYLCATGGQGNSPLHFGNGTRLTVT.

This chain joins TRBV29-1 and TRBJ2-3; a weak D match, TRBD1 (5 bases). Germline CDR1 and CDR2: SQVTM and ANQGSEA. The CDR3 extends over 15 amino acids. Trimming cost V 6 bases and J 1 base, with 17 bases left between them. Here the CDR3 DNA reads TGCAGCGTAGGGGCCTTGCCGGACCGCACAGATACGCAGTATTTT. This translates into CSVGALPDRTDTQYF.

CDR3 protein: CASSYPRLAGGPDNEQFF. In nucleotides, the CDR3 is TGTGCCAGCAGTTACCCCCGACTAGCGGGAGGGCCGGACAATGAGCAGTTCTTC. This chain links TRBV6-2 or TRBV6-3 with TRBJ2-1; TRBD2 matches 14 bases. V lost 2 bases, J lost 5 bases, and 8 bases stayed unmatched. This CDR3 is 18 amino acids long. Germline V lookup: CDR1 MNHEY, CDR2 SVGEGT.

This clone has more than one count but fewer than ten. This chain links TRBV11-3 with TRBJ2-4; D possibly corresponds to TRBD1 (5 bases). Trimming shortened V by 1 base and J by 1 base, and 14 bases separated the two germline ends. Germline-derived CDR1 and CDR2 are SGHNT and YENEEA. The CDR3 length is 17 residues. In DNA form, the CDR3 reads TGTGCCAGCAGCTTAGGAGGAGTGGGGCGGGCCAAAAACATTCAGTACTTC. Protein: CASSLGGVGRAKNIQYF.

The rearrangement links TRBV18 to TRBJ1-4; the D gene is possibly TRBD1 (6 bases). The CDR3 covers 18 residues. V lost 0 bases to trimming and J lost 0 bases, with 14 bases between them. CDR1 is KGHSH and CDR2 is LQKENI in the germline V gene. DNA of the CDR3: TGTGCCAGCTCACCACCTGGCCAGGGGCGAACAACTAATGAAAAACTGTTTTTT. This encodes CASSPPGQGRTTNEKLFF.

This clone was picked up a small number of times. The chain has TRBV27 and TRBJ1-5; tentative D call: TRBD1 (5 bases). Germline V gives CDR1 MNHEY, CDR2 SMNVEV (reference sequence). V lost 7 bases to trimming and J lost 4 bases, with 11 bases between them. The CDR3 has 13 amino acids. CDR3 coding DNA: TGTGCCAGCACCGGGGGGAGGAATCAGCCCCAGCATTTT. Encoded protein: CASTGGRNQPQHF.